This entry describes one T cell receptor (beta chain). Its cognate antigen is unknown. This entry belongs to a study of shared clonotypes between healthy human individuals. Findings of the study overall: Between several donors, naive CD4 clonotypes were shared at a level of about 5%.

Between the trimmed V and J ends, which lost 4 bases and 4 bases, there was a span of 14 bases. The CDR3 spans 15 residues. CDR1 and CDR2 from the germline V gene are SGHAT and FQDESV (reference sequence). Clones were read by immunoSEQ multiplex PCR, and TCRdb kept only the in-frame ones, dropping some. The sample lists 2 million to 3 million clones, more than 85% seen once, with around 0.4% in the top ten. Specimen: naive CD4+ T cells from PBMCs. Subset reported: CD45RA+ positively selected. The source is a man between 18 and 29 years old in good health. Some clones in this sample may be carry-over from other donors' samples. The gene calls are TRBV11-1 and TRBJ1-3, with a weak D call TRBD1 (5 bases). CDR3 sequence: CASSSGPEGGNTIYF. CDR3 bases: TGTGCCAGCAGCTCGGGACCTGAGGGAGGAAACACCATATATTTT.